This is a list of T cell receptor beta chains from one sample in a study of cytomegalovirus exposure and HLA in healthy donors. TCRdb's table, derived via immunoSEQ multiplex PCR, lists solely in-frame clones and lacks some. The sample lists some 140,000 clones, roughly 80% occurring once. Material for sequencing was PBMCs. These receptors originate from a man aged 30 to 45 in good health and CMV-seronegative. The CDR3 runs from the conserved cysteine through the conserved F or W. D genes are given only for firm matches. Clone size is not always given. Where it is, it says once, few, many or a class for expanded clones.

>TRBV30|NA|TRBJ1-3|TRBD1
CAWSEGARNTIYF
TGTGCCTGGAGTGAGGGGGCGAGAAACACCATATATTTT
>TRBV15|NA|TRBJ2-6|TRBD1
CATSGDSFSGANVLTF
TGTGCCACCAGCGGGGACAGTTTCTCTGGGGCCAACGTCCTGACTTTC
>TRBV28|NA|TRBJ1-2|NA
CASSWLRYYGYTF
TGTGCCAGCAGTTGGCTCAGATACTATGGCTACACCTTC
>TRBV4-1|few|TRBJ2-7|NA
CASSPPAVVGSSYEQYF
TGCGCCAGCAGCCCACCGGCGGTGGTCGGAAGCTCCTACGAGCAGTACTTC
>TRBV4-2|NA|TRBJ2-1|TRBD2
CASSQEGVAGFNNEQFF
TGTGCCAGCAGCCAAGAAGGAGTAGCGGGGTTTAACAATGAGCAGTTCTTC
>TRBV18|NA|TRBJ2-1|NA
CASSVTSLSNEQFF
TGTGCCAGCTCAGTCACTAGTTTGAGCAATGAGCAGTTCTTC
>TRBV7-8|NA|TRBJ1-1|NA
CASSLSGGENTEAFF
TGTGCCAGCAGCCTATCGGGAGGGGAGAACACTGAAGCTTTCTTT
>TRBV7-2|few|TRBJ1-5|NA
CASSSQGTGNQPQHF
TGTGCCAGCAGCTCACAGGGTACGGGCAATCAGCCCCAGCATTTT
>TRBV9|NA|TRBJ2-1|NA
CASSVGTWANEQFF
TGTGCCAGCAGCGTAGGAACGTGGGCCAATGAGCAGTTCTTC
>TRBV7-9|NA|TRBJ1-4|NA
CASSSWATWDEKLFF
TGTGCCAGCAGCTCCTGGGCCACATGGGATGAAAAACTGTTTTTT
>TRBV21-1|NA|TRBJ2-7|NA
CASSPKYKRESPYEQYF
TGTGCCAGCAGCCCTAAATATAAGCGGGAGAGTCCCTACGAGCAGTACTTC
>TRBV11-2|few|TRBJ1-5|NA
CASSLDHTDQPQHF
TGTGCCAGCAGCTTAGATCACACCGATCAGCCCCAGCATTTT
>TRBV6-5|NA|TRBJ2-3|TRBD2
CASSTTSQLTDTQYF
TGTGCCAGCAGTACGACTAGCCAACTCACAGATACGCAGTATTTT
>TRBV11-3|NA|TRBJ2-3|TRBD2
CASSFIAGGLVDTQYF
TGTGCCAGCAGCTTTATAGCGGGAGGCCTCGTAGATACGCAGTATTTT
>TRBV7-9|NA|TRBJ2-7|TRBD2
CASSPTSGYVGYEQYF
TGTGCCAGCAGCCCAACTAGCGGATATGTGGGCTACGAGCAGTACTTC
>TRBV12-2|NA|TRBJ2-7|NA
CASRSDRVKYEQYF
TGTGCAAGTCGCTCGGACAGGGTTAAGTACGAGCAGTACTTC
>TRBV6-6|NA|TRBJ1-1|TRBD1
CASATGEWGTEAFF
TGTGCCAGCGCGACAGGGGAGTGGGGCACTGAAGCTTTCTTT
>TRBV7-2|NA|TRBJ2-2|NA
CASSLGGRRTGELFF
TGTGCCAGCAGCTTAGGAGGGAGAAGAACCGGGGAGCTGTTTTTT
>TRBV5-5|NA|TRBJ2-5|NA
CASSLGGGETQYF
TGTGCCAGCAGCTTGGGAGGCGGGGAGACCCAGTACTTC
>TRBV19|NA|TRBJ1-1|TRBD1
CASSIRDSYTEAFF
TGTGCCAGTAGTATTCGGGACAGCTACACTGAAGCTTTCTTT
>TRBV5-1|NA|TRBJ2-7|TRBD1
CASSLFGTGHNYEQYF
TGCGCCAGCAGCTTGTTTGGGACAGGCCACAACTACGAGCAGTACTTC
>TRBV7-7|NA|TRBJ1-1|NA
CATLPRVGTEAFF
TGTGCTACCCTCCCCCGGGTCGGCACTGAAGCTTTCTTT
>TRBV10-3|NA|TRBJ2-3|NA
CAIPGRPTDTQYF
TGTGCCATCCCCGGGAGACCCACAGATACGCAGTATTTT
>TRBV30|few|TRBJ2-5|NA
CAWSPPGEETQYF
TGTGCCTGGAGTCCCCCAGGGGAAGAGACCCAGTACTTC
>TRBV7-6|NA|TRBJ2-7|NA
CASSPREGAGEQYF
TGTGCCAGCAGCCCCCGGGAGGGGGCAGGCGAGCAGTACTTC
>TRBV25-1|NA|TRBJ2-7|NA
CASSEDRFTYEQYF
TGTGCCAGCAGTGAAGACAGATTCACCTACGAGCAGTACTTC
>TRBV2|NA|TRBJ1-2|TRBD1
CASSPATGGPLGYTF
TGTGCCAGCAGTCCAGCGACAGGGGGGCCTTTAGGCTACACCTTC
>TRBV2|NA|TRBJ2-1|TRBD1
CASSQDRSSYNEQFF
TGTGCCAGCTCCCAGGACAGGAGCTCCTACAATGAGCAGTTCTTC
>TRBV5-5|once|TRBJ2-2|TRBD1
CASSLYRGRNTGELFF
TGTGCCAGCAGCTTGTACAGGGGGCGTAACACCGGGGAGCTGTTTTTT
>TRBV27|NA|TRBJ2-1|NA
CASSPLMVRGNEQFF
TGTGCCAGCAGCCCCCTGATGGTTCGGGGCAATGAGCAGTTCTTC
>TRBV5-8|NA|TRBJ1-2|NA
CASSLVTDVYGYTF
TGTGCCAGCAGCTTGGTTACAGATGTTTATGGCTACACCTTC
>TRBV29-1|NA|TRBJ1-1|TRBD1
CSVEETGGWNTEAFF
TGCAGCGTTGAAGAGACAGGGGGCTGGAACACTGAAGCTTTCTTT
>TRBV9|NA|TRBJ1-1|NA
CASSAGGTEAFF
TGTGCCAGCAGCGCGGGGGGGACTGAAGCTTTCTTT
>TRBV28|NA|TRBJ2-5|TRBD1
CASNPDRVKTQYF
TGTGCCAGCAACCCCGACAGGGTAAAGACCCAGTACTTC
>TRBV5-1|once|TRBJ2-7|TRBD2
CASSPLAGGIYEQYF
TGCGCCAGCAGCCCGTTAGCGGGAGGGATCTACGAGCAGTACTTC
>TRBV5-1|NA|TRBJ2-7|TRBD2
CASSLESAGGPYEQYF
TGCGCCAGCAGCTTGGAATCGGCGGGAGGGCCCTACGAGCAGTACTTC
>TRBV28|NA|TRBJ2-2|NA
CATLGGTGELFF
TGTGCCACCCTAGGGGGCACCGGGGAGCTGTTTTTT
>TRBV6-4|NA|TRBJ2-1|TRBD2
CASSLLAGGHHINEQFF
TGTGCCAGCAGTCTTCTAGCGGGAGGGCACCACATAAATGAGCAGTTCTTC
>TRBV9|NA|TRBJ2-7|TRBD2
CASSVGAGDLGEQYF
TGTGCCAGCAGCGTAGGAGCGGGAGACCTCGGTGAGCAGTACTTC